This entry describes one TCR beta chain. The data were obtained in a study of shared clonotypes between healthy human individuals. Naive CD8 cells were CD45RO-negative, positively selected for CCR7, excluding terminally differentiated effector memory CD45RA+ cells. Using immunoSEQ multiplex PCR, the repertoire was profiled, and TCRdb retains in-frame clones only, with some absent. The sample records some 740,000 clones, 80% to 95% being singletons. This sequence was found in a man under 40 in good health. Sequenced input: naive CD8+ T cells sorted from blood.

This CDR3 is CASSLSGTGYEQYF. CDR3 bases: TGTGCCAGCAGCCTATCCGGGACAGGCTACGAGCAGTACTTC. The chain links TRBV7-2 to TRBJ2-7, with 8 bases matching TRBD1. Germline loops: CDR1 SGHTA, CDR2 FQGNSA. CDR3 length: 14 residues. V lost 5 bases, J lost 3 bases, and 6 bases stayed unmatched. Based on the CDR3 plus reference TRBV7-2 and TRBJ2-7, the full variable domain is GAGVSQSPSNKVTEKGKDVELRCDPISGHTALYWYRQSLGQGLEFLIYFQGNSAPDKSGLPSDRFSAERTGGSVSTLTIQRTQQEDSAVYLCASSLSGTGYEQYFGPGTRLTVT.